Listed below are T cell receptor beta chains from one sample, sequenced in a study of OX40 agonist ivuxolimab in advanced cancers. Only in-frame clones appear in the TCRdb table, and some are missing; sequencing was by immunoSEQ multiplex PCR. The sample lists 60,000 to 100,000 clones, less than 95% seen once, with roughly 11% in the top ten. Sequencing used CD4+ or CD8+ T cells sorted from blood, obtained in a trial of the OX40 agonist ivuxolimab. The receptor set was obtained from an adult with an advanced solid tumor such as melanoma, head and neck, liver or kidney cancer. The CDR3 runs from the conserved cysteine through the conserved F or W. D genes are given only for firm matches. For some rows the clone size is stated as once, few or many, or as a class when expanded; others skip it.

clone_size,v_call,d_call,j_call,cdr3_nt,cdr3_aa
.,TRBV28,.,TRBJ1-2,TGTGCCAGCACCTCGCCCACTACGGGCTATGGCTACACCTTC,CASTSPTTGYGYTF
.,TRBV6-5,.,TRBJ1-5,TGTGCCAGCAGTTGGGGTCCCAATCAGCCCCAGCATTTT,CASSWGPNQPQHF
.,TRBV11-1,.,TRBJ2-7,TGTGCCAGCAGCCCCAGAGGTTACGAGCAGTACTTC,CASSPRGYEQYF
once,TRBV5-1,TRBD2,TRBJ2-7,TGCGCCAGCAGCTTGGTAGGTCTAGCGGGGAGCGAGCAGTACTTC,CASSLVGLAGSEQYF
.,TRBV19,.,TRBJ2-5,TGTGCCAGTATGGGGCAGGACCAAGAGACCCAGTACTTC,CASMGQDQETQYF
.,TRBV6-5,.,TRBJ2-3,TGTGCCAGCGGGGGGCCGGGAGATACGCAGTATTTT,CASGGPGDTQYF
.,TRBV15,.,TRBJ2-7,TGTGCCACCAGCAGAGATCTAGGCCAGTCCTACGAGCAGTACTTC,CATSRDLGQSYEQYF
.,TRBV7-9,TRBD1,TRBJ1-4,TGTGCCAGCAGCCCACCCGGACAGGGGGCTGAAAAACTGTTTTTT,CASSPPGQGAEKLFF
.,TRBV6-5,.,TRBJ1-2,TGTGCCAGCAGAGATGGGGGTGGCTACACCTTC,CASRDGGGYTF
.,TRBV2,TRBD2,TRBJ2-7,TGTGCCAGCAGTGATCCTAGCGGGGGACTGAGCTCCTACGAGCAGTACTTC,CASSDPSGGLSSYEQYF
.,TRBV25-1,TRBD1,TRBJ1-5,TGTGCCAGCAGTGAATTGGGACAGTCCCTGAGCAATCAGCCCCAGCATTTT,CASSELGQSLSNQPQHF
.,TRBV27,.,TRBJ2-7,TGTGCCAGCAGTTTGATCTACATGGGGGCGGGACGAAACTACGAGCAGTACTTC,CASSLIYMGAGRNYEQYF
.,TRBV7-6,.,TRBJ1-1,TGTGCCAGCAGTCCGATGGGGGCGAGGACTGAAGCTTTCTTT,CASSPMGARTEAFF
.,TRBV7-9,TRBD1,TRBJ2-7,TGTGCCAGCAGCGCCCGGGACAGGGGATTCGAGCAGTACTTC,CASSARDRGFEQYF
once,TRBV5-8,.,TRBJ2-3,TGTGCCAGCAGTCCGACAGGTCGGGGCACAGATACGCAGTATTTT,CASSPTGRGTDTQYF
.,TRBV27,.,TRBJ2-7,TGTGCCAGCAGTTTATCGGGGGAGGCCTACGAGCAGTACTTC,CASSLSGEAYEQYF